This T cell receptor beta chain derives from a study of cytomegalovirus exposure and HLA in healthy donors. Study outcomes and limitations: Upon later analysis, HLA-associated TCR beta chains proved more clonally expanded than other, equally common chains. What was likely a sequencing artifact was a cluster of highly shared sequence variants.

Germline loops: CDR1 SQVTM, CDR2 ANQGSEA. The length of the CDR3 is 19 residues. V gave up 8 bases and J gave up 1 base; unmatched junction bases: 20. Only a few counts were recorded for this clone. Its specificity is not known. The study ran its PCR with 60 Vbeta and 13 Jbeta primers. Profiled with immunoSEQ multiplex PCR; TCRdb holds only in-frame clones, not every one. The profile shows approximately 180,000 clones, about four fifths of them singletons. The source is a woman in her forties in good health and CMV-seronegative. The sample taken for sequencing was PBMCs. This chain connects TRBV29-1 to TRBJ2-3, with TRBD2 matching over 11 bases. The CDR3 DNA is TGCAGCCCAGGTGCAGTACTAGCGGGAGAGGGCGGGGGCACAGATACGCAGTATTTT. This sequence encodes CSPGAVLAGEGGGTDTQYF.